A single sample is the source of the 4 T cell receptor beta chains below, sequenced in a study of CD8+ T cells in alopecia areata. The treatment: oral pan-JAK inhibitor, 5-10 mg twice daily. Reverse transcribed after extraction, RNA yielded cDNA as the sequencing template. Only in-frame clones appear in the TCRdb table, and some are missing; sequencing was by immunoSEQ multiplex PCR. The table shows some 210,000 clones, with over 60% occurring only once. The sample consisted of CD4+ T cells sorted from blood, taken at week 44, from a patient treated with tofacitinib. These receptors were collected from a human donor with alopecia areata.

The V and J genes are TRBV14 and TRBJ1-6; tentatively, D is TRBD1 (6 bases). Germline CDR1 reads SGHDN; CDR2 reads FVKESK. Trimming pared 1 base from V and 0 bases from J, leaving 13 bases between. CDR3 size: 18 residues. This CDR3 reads CASSQVVGGSSYNSPLHF. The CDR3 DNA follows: TGTGCCAGCAGCCAAGTGGTAGGGGGAAGCTCCTATAATTCACCCCTCCACTTT. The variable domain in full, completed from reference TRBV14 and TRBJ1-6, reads EAGVTQFPSHSVIEKGQTVTLRCDPISGHDNLYWYRRVMGKEIKFLLHFVKESKQDESGMPNNRFLAERTGGTYSTLKVQPAELEDSGVYFCASSQVVGGSSYNSPLHFGNGTRLTVT.

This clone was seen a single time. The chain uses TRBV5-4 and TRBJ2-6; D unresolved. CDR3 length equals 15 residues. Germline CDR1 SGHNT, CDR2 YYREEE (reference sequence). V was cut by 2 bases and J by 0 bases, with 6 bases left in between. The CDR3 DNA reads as TGTGCCAGCAGCTTAGACATCTCTGGGGCCAACGTCCTGACTTTC. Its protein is CASSLDISGANVLTF.

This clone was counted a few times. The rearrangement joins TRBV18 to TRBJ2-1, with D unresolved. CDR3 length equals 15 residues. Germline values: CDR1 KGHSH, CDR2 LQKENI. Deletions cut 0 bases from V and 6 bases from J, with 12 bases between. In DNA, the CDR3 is TGTGCCAGCTCACCACCACATACCCCGTCCAATGAGCAGTTCTTC. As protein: CASSPPHTPSNEQFF. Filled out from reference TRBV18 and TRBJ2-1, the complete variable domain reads NAGVMQNPRHLVRRRGQEARLRCSPMKGHSHVYWYRQLPEEGLKFMVYLQKENIIDESGMPKERFSAEFPKEGPSILRIQQVVRGDSAAYFCASSPPHTPSNEQFFGPGTRLTVL.

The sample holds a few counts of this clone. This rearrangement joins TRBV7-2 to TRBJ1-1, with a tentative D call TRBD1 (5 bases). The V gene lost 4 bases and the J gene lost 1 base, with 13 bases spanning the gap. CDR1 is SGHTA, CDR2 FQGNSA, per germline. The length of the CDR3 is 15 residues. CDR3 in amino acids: CASSYGGSGNTEAFF. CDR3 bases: TGTGCCAGCAGCTACGGGGGTTCGGGGAACACTGAAGCTTTCTTT.